Here is one T cell receptor (beta chain) with its context. The CDR3 runs 14 residues. V lost 4 bases, J lost 4 bases, and 14 bases lay in between. Germline lookup yields CDR1 SGHRS and CDR2 YFSETQ. These data originate in a study of blood T cell repertoires in COVID-19. Across the whole study: Both acute and convalescent COVID-19 samples were obtained from the United States, Italy and Spain.

Clones were sequenced by immunoSEQ multiplex PCR, and TCRdb holds only the in-frame ones, with some missing. The sample holds around 100,000 clones; about 74% are singletons and the top ten take less than 5%. Sequenced sample: peripheral blood. This sequence originates from a man aged 65 to 85 with COVID-19, enrolled during active disease. V is TRBV5-1 and J is TRBJ1-1; D may be TRBD1 (5 bases). This chain's CDR3 is CASSTQQESTEAFF. The CDR3 DNA follows: TGCGCCAGCAGCACGCAACAGGAGTCCACTGAAGCTTTCTTT.